The present entry profiles one T cell receptor (beta chain) with its context. The CDR3 runs 11 residues. Trimming shortened V by 3 bases and J by 11 bases, and 8 bases separated the two germline ends. Germline CDR1 MNHNS, CDR2 SASEGT. The record originates from a study of blood T cell repertoires in COVID-19. Sequencing used immunoSEQ multiplex PCR; TCRdb keeps in-frame clones, though not all of them. The sample holds some 96,000 clones, 88% seen once. The rearrangement links TRBV6-1 to TRBJ1-5; D unclear. The source of this sequence is a human donor in a cohort sampled during active COVID-19. Sequencing was done on a sample of peripheral blood. The CDR3 region has the DNA TGTGCCAGCAGTGACGTTCCAGCCCAGCATTTT. Amino acid sequence: CASSDVPAQHF.